This T cell receptor beta chain emerged from a study of beta chain features in type 1 diabetes. Study outcomes and limitations: TCRB CDR3 length was moderately but significantly reduced in all four CD4+ subsets of Type 1 diabetes patients.

CDR1 and CDR2 from the germline V gene are SGHNT and YYREEE (reference sequence). The junction had 9 bases not matched to a gene; V was cut back by 4 bases and J by 0 bases. This CDR3 region has 16 residues. Isolated RNA was reverse transcribed in full, so expressed TCRB transcripts were sequenced. Repertoires were generated with immunoSEQ multiplex PCR, while TCRdb's copy carries only in-frame clones and drops some. Of 200,000 to 250,000 clones in the sample, approximately 15% were seen once. Notes on this clone: Its antigen remains unidentified.

Sequences were obtained from naive CD4+ T cells from blood. This sequence originates from a man younger than 40 with type 1 diabetes. V usage is TRBV5-4 and J usage is TRBJ2-7; TRBD2 agrees at 8 bases. CDR3 sequence (DNA): TGTGCCAGCAGCGTACGGGGGGGCTACAGCTCCTACGAGCAGTACTTC. Translating it yields CASSVRGGYSSYEQYF.